These T cell receptor beta chains were read from a single sample in a study of blood T cell repertoires in COVID-19. Some clones are missing from TCRdb's copy, which holds only in-frame ones; the method was immunoSEQ multiplex PCR. The table records 250,000 to 350,000 clones, about 89% of them present only once. The specimen sequenced was peripheral blood. The receptor source for this set is an older woman with acute or convalescent COVID-19. CDR3s include the opening cysteine and the closing phenylalanine or tryptophan. Fields, in order: clone size, J gene, V gene, D gene, CDR3 DNA, CDR3 protein. The D gene is left open where the match is weak. Clone size appears in some rows only: once, few, many, or a class for an expanded clone.

-	TRBJ2-1	TRBV11-3	TRBD2	TGTGCCAGCAGCTTGGGACTAGCGAACAATGAGCAGTTCTTC	CASSLGLANNEQFF
-	TRBJ1-5	TRBV19	-	TGTGCCAGTAGCGGCGGGCAGGGGAACAATCAGCCCCAGCATTTT	CASSGGQGNNQPQHF
-	TRBJ1-6	TRBV19	-	TGTGCCAGTAGTCTTGCAGGGAATTCACCCCTCCACTTT	CASSLAGNSPLHF
once	TRBJ2-2	TRBV7-9	TRBD2	TGTGCCAGCAGTCGGACTAGCGGGGACACCGGGGAGCTGTTTTTT	CASSRTSGDTGELFF
-	TRBJ2-7	TRBV3-1/TRBV3-2	-	TGTGCCAGCAGCCAAGATTCGCGCCCCTTTCCCTACGAGCAGTACTTC	CASSQDSRPFPYEQYF
-	TRBJ1-1	TRBV5-1	-	TGCGCCAGCAGCTTGACCAGATCCAACACTGAAGCTTTCTTT	CASSLTRSNTEAFF
-	TRBJ1-6	TRBV6-5	TRBD1	TGTGCCAGCAGTTATACAGGGGGCGGATCACCCCTCCACTTT	CASSYTGGGSPLHF
-	TRBJ1-1	TRBV28	TRBD1	TGTGCCAGCACCCAAATCGGGCCAGGGGGCACAAACACTGAAGCTTTCTTT	CASTQIGPGGTNTEAFF
-	TRBJ2-1	TRBV27	-	TGTGCCAGCAGCCGGACAGAGTCCTCCTACAATGAGCAGTTCTTC	CASSRTESSYNEQFF
-	TRBJ2-1	TRBV24-1	-	TGTGCCACCAGTGATTCGCGGCTGATCAATGAGCAGTTCTTC	CATSDSRLINEQFF
-	TRBJ2-5	TRBV5-1	-	TGCGCCAGCAGCTTGGTGAGTGGGCGGACCCAGTACTTC	CASSLVSGRTQYF
-	TRBJ1-2	TRBV27	-	TGTGCCAGCATCGGACGGAGGGGCTACACCTTC	CASIGRRGYTF
-	TRBJ2-5	TRBV24-1	TRBD2	TGTGCCACCAGTGACCCGAAGGAGATCTGGCGGGGGGGCTTAGAGACCCAGTACTTC	CATSDPKEIWRGGLETQYF
-	TRBJ2-2	TRBV6-2/TRBV6-3	-	TGTGCCAGCACCCCGCAGGTCGGGAGTCAGTTTTTT	CASTPQVGSQFF
-	TRBJ2-3	TRBV27	TRBD1	TGTGCCAGCAGTTTATCCCACACTGGACAGGGGCGCACAGATACGCAGTATTTT	CASSLSHTGQGRTDTQYF
-	TRBJ1-4	TRBV15	-	TGTGCCACCAGCAGCCGGGGGGCATCAACTAATGAAAAACTGTTTTTT	CATSSRGASTNEKLFF
-	TRBJ1-2	TRBV18	-	TGTGCCAGCTCACCAGGGGAGTATGGCTACACCTTC	CASSPGEYGYTF
-	TRBJ1-5	TRBV19	-	TGTGCCAGTGATACTCGGCCCCGGGGCAATCAGCCCCAGCATTTT	CASDTRPRGNQPQHF
-	TRBJ1-3	TRBV19	-	TGTGCCACCTGGGGGGGACTCGGAAACACCATATATTTT	CATWGGLGNTIYF
-	TRBJ2-2	TRBV6-1	-	TGTGCCAGCAGTGAATTCAGATTCAACACCGGGGAGCTGTTTTTT	CASSEFRFNTGELFF
-	TRBJ1-4	TRBV28	-	TGTGCCAGCAGTTTCCCTCGGACTGGACGGTTCGAAAAACTGTTTTTT	CASSFPRTGRFEKLFF
-	TRBJ1-4	TRBV19	-	TGTGCCACTGGCGGCAGGGTAGAGGAAAAACTGTTTTTT	CATGGRVEEKLFF
-	TRBJ2-3	TRBV7-3	TRBD2	TGTGCCAGCAGCTTCAGACTAGCGGGAGTAACAGATACGCAGTATTTT	CASSFRLAGVTDTQYF
-	TRBJ1-2	TRBV18	TRBD1	TGTGCCAGCTCACCAGAACAGGGGGCAAGCTATGGCTACACCTTC	CASSPEQGASYGYTF
once	TRBJ1-6	TRBV4-1	-	TGCGCCAGCAGCCAAGAGGCGAGGAATTCACCCCTCCACTTT	CASSQEARNSPLHF
-	TRBJ2-5	TRBV6-5	-	TGTGCCAGCAGTTTAAATACAGAGAAAGAGACCCAGTACTTC	CASSLNTEKETQYF
once	TRBJ1-1	TRBV9	-	TGTGCCAGCAGCGCAGGGGACATCAACACTGAAGCTTTCTTT	CASSAGDINTEAFF
once	TRBJ2-1	TRBV5-6	-	TGTGCCAGCAGCAGGGACATAATCTCCTACAATGAGCAGTTCTTC	CASSRDIISYNEQFF